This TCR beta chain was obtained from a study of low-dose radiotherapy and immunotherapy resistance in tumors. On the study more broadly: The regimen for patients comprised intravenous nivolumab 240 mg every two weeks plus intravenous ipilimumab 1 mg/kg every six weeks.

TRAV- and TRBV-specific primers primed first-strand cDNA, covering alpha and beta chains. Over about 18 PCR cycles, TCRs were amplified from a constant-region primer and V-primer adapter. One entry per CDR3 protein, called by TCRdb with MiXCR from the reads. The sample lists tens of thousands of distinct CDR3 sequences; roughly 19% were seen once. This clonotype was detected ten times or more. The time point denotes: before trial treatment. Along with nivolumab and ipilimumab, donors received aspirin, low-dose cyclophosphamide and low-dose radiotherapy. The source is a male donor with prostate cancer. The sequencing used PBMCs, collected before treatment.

CDR3: CASSRAGNTEAFF. The CDR3 region has the DNA TGTGCCAGCAGCCGAGCAGGAAACACTGAAGCTTTCTTT. V gene TRBV3-1 combines with J gene TRBJ1-1; unclear D gene. V lost 4 bases and J 2 bases, leaving 8 bases between the germline ends. The CDR3 extends over 13 amino acids. Germline V gives CDR1 LGHDT, CDR2 YNNKEL (reference sequence).